Presented here are 3 T cell receptor beta chains from one specimen sequenced in a study of blood T cells in healthy people across ages. Combining a sample-barcoded 5' primer with a J-beta primer mix, a second PCR ran for roughly 7 to 12 cycles. TCRdb ran MiXCR on the 5' RACE reads and lists one entry per CDR3 protein. The sample comprises around 1,100,000 distinct CDR3 sequences, around two fifths of which are singletons, and around 13% rests with the top ten. The sequenced sample was blood. These receptors all stem from a man in his late teens or twenties in good health.

The chain is built from TRBV6-5 and TRBJ2-7, with a weak D call TRBD1 (6 bases). V lost 6 bases to trimming and J lost 7 bases, with 22 bases between them. The germline gives CDR1 MNHEY, CDR2 SVGAGI. The CDR3 is 15 amino acids. The DNA for the CDR3 is TGTGCCAGCAGCCGACAGGACCATGGGGACAATGAGCAGTACTTC. This sequence encodes CASSRQDHGDNEQYF.

This clonotype came up a few times. V is TRBV28 and J is TRBJ2-7, with unresolved D. Trimming cost V 4 bases and J 2 bases, with 9 bases left between them. This CDR3 spans 13 amino acids. Germline CDR1 reads MDHEN; CDR2 reads SYDVKM. DNA of the CDR3: TGTGCCAGCAGTTATAGGGTAGCCTACGAGCAGTACTTC. Protein product: CASSYRVAYEQYF.

The CDR3 sequence: CSARVGTGTNEQFF. The CDR3 nucleotides read TGCAGTGCTAGAGTCGGGACAGGGACTAACGAGCAGTTCTTC. This chain links TRBV20-1 with TRBJ2-1; 9 bases fit TRBD1. The CDR3 consists of 14 residues. V dropped 1 base and J dropped 10; count of bases not matched to a gene: 8. Germline values: CDR1 DFQATT, CDR2 SNEGSKA (reference sequence).